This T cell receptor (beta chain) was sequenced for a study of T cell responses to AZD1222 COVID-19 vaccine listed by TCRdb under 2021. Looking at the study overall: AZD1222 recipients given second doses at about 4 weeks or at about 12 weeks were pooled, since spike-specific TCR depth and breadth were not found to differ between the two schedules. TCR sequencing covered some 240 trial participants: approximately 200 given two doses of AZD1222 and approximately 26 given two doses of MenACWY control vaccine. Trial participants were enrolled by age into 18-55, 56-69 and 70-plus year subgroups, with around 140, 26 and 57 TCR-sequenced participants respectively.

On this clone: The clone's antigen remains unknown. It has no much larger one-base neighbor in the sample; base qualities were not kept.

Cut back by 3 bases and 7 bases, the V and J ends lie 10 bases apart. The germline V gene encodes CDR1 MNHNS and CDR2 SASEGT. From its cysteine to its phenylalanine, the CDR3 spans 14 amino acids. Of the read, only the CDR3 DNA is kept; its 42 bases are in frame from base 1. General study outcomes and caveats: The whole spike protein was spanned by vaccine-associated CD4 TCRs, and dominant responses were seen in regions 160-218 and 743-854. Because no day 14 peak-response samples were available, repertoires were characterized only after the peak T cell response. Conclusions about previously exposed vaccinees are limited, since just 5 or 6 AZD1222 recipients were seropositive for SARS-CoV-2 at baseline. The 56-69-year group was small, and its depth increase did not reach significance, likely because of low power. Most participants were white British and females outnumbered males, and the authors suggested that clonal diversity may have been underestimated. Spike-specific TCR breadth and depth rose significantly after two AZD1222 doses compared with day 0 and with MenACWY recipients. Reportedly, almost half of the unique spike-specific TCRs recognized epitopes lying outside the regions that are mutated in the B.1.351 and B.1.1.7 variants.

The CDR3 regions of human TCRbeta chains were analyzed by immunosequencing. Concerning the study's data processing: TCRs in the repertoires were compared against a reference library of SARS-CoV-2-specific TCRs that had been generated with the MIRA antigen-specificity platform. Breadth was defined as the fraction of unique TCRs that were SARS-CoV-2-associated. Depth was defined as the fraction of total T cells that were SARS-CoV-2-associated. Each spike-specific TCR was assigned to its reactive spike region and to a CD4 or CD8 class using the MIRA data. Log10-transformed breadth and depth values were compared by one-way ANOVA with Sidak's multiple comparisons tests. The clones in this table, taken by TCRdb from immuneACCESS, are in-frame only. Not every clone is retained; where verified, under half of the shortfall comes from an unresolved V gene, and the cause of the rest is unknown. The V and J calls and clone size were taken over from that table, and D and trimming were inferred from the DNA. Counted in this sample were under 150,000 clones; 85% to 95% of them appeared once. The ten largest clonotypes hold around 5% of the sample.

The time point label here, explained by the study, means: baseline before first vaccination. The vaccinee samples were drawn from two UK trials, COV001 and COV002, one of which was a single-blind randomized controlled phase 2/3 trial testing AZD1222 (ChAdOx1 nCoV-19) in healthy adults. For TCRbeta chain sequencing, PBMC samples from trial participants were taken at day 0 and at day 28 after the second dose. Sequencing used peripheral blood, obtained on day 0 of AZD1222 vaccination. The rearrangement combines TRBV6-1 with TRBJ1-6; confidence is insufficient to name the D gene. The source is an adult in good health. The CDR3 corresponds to CASSEWSVNSPLHF. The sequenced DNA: TGTGCCAGCAGTGAGTGGAGTGTCAATTCACCCCTCCACTTT.